This T cell receptor beta chain was recorded in a study of T cells in localized non-small cell lung cancer. Germline V CDR1 and CDR2: SGHDT, YYEEEE. The length of the CDR3 is 13 residues. Deletions cut 0 bases from V and 10 bases from J, with 13 bases between. This clone was counted a single time. Its target is unknown. Study outcomes and limitations: Sequencing was restricted to one tumor region; therefore, heterogeneity remains possible.

Generated by immunoSEQ multiplex PCR, the TCRdb table keeps only in-frame clones and is missing some. The table lists some 51,000 clones, about nine tenths of them singletons. The rearrangement links TRBV5-6 to TRBJ1-1; D not resolved. The input for sequencing was peripheral blood, taken before any cancer treatment. The TCR sequence derives from a woman between 35 and 75 years old with stage I lung adenocarcinoma. CDR3 nucleotide sequence: TGTGCCAGCAGCTTGGTGGGTCTTCGGTTAGCTTTCTTT. Its protein is CASSLVGLRLAFF.